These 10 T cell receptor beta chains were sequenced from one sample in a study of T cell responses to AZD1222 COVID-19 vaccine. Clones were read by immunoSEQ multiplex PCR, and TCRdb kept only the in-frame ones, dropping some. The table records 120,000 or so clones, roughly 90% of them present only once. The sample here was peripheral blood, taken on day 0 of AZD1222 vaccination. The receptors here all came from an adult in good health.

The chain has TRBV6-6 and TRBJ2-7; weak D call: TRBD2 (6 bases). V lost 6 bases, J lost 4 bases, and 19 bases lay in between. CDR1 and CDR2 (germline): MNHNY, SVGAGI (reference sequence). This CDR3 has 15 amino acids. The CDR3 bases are TGTGCCAGCAGGGAGGGGACGGAAGGGCGGTACGAGCAGTACTTC. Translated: CASREGTEGRYEQYF.

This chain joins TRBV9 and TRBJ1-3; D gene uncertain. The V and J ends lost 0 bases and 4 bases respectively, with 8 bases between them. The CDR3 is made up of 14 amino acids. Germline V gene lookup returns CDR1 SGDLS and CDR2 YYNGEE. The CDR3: CASSVGGAGNTIYF. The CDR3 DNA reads TGTGCCAGCAGCGTAGGGGGAGCAGGAAACACCATATATTTT.

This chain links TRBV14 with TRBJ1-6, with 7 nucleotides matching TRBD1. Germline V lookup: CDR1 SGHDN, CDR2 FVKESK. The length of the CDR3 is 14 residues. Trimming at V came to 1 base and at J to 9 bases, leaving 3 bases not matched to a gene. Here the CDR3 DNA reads TGTGCCAGCAGCCAAGTACGACAGGGTTCACCCCTCCACTTT. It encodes CASSQVRQGSPLHF. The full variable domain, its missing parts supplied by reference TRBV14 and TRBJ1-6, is EAGVTQFPSHSVIEKGQTVTLRCDPISGHDNLYWYRRVMGKEIKFLLHFVKESKQDESGMPNNRFLAERTGGTYSTLKVQPAELEDSGVYFCASSQVRQGSPLHFGNGTRLTVT.

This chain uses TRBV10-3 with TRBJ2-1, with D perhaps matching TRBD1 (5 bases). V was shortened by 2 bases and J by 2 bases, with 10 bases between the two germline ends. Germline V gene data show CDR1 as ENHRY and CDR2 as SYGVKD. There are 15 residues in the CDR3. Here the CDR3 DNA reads TGTGCCATCAGTGAGGGGCAGGGAACCTACAATGAGCAGTTCTTC. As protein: CAISEGQGTYNEQFF.

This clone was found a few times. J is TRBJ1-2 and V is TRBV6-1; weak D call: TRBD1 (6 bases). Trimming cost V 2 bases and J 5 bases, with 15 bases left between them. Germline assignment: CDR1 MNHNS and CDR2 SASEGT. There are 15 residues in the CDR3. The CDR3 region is CASSEKDRRGYGYTF. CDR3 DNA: TGTGCCAGCAGTGAAAAGGACAGACGTGGTTATGGCTACACCTTC.

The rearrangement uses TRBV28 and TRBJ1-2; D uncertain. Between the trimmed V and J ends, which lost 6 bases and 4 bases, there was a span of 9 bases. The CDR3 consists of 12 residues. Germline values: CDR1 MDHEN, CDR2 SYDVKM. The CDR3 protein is CASSLGVYGYTF. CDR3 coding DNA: TGTGCCAGCAGCCTAGGCGTCTATGGCTACACCTTC.

CDR3 in amino acids: CASSEVGATNEKLFF. CDR3 bases: TGTGCCAGCAGTGAGGTGGGGGCAACTAATGAAAAACTGTTTTTT. The chain couples TRBV25-1 to TRBJ1-4; maybe TRBD1 (5 bases). The V gene lost 3 bases and the J gene lost 0 bases, with 8 bases spanning the gap. The CDR3 extends over 15 amino acids. Germline lookup yields CDR1 MGHDK and CDR2 SYGVNS.

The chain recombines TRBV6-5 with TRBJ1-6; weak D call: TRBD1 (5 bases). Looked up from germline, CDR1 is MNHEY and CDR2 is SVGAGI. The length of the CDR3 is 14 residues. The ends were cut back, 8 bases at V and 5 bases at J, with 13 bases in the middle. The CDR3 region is CASETGRNNSPLHF. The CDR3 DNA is TGTGCCAGCGAAACAGGACGGAATAATTCACCCCTCCACTTT.

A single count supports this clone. This CDR3 reads CASSHLTSEQFF. CDR3 sequence (DNA): TGTGCCAGCAGTCACCTAACTAGTGAGCAGTTCTTC. This chain joins TRBV27 and TRBJ2-1; possibly TRBD2 for D (5 bases). V lost 5 bases and J 9 bases, leaving 11 bases between the germline ends. The CDR3 consists of 12 residues. The germline V gene has CDR1 MNHEY and CDR2 SMNVEV (reference sequence).

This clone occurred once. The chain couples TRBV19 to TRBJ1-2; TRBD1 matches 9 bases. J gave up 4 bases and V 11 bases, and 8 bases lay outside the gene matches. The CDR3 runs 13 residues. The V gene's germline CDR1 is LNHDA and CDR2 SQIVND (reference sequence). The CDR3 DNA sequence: TGTGCCGTCAGGGACAGGGTGACCTATGGCTACACCTTC. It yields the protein CAVRDRVTYGYTF.